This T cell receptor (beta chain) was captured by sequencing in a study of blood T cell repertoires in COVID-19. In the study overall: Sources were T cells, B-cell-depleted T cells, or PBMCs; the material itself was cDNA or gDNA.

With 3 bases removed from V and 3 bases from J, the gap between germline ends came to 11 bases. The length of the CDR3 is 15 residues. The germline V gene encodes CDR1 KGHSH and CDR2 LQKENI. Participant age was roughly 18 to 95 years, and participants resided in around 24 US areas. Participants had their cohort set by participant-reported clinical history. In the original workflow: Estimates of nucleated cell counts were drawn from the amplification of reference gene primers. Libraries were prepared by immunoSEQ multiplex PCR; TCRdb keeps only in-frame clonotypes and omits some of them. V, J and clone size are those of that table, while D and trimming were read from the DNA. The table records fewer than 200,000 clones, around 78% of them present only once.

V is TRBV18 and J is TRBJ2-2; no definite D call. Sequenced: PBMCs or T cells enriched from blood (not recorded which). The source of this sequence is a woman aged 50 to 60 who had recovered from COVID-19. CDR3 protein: CASSPLAADTGELFF. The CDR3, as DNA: TGTGCCAGCTCACCCCTGGCGGCAGACACCGGGGAGCTGTTTTTT.